These 28 T cell receptor beta chains originate from one sample sequenced in a study of T cell clones after liver transplantation (dated by TCRdb to the late 2010s). The library was generated by the immunoSEQ multiplex PCR assay. TCRdb stores this immuneACCESS table with in-frame sequences only. Part of the clones is absent; in the studies checked, under half of the shortfall reflects unresolved V genes, and no reason is known for the rest. The sample profile shows tens of thousands of clones; approximately 87% of them were found once. Over 13% of the sample rests with the top ten. The sequencing used CD8+ T cells from blood, collected 12 months after liver transplant. The receptors originated from a human patient who received a liver transplant. Because of the transplant, the T cells may be the graft donor's rather than the patient's own.

The chain links TRBV29-1 to TRBJ2-2; D might be TRBD1 (5 bases). The CDR3 consists of 16 residues. V lost 7 bases to trimming and J lost 1 base, with 19 bases between them. The V gene's germline CDR1 is SQVTM and CDR2 ANQGSEA. CDR3 sequence (DNA): TGCAGCGCTTTTAGGTACGACAGTTGGAACACCGGGGAGCTGTTTTTT. This codes for CSAFRYDSWNTGELFF.

J is TRBJ1-2 and V is TRBV6-6; D call uncertain. Germline CDR1 MNHNY, CDR2 SVGAGI (reference sequence). This CDR3 region has 15 residues. The V end was cut by 6 bases, the J end by 3 bases, with 17 bases between. DNA of the CDR3: TGTGCCAGCAGCCCCGGTGTTTCGGGGTACTATGGCTACACCTTC. This gives the protein CASSPGVSGYYGYTF.

J is TRBJ2-7 and V is TRBV14; D possibly uses TRBD1 or TRBD2 (6 bases each). V lost 5 bases, J lost 5 bases, and 22 bases lay in between. CDR3 length: 16 amino acids. Germline-derived CDR1 and CDR2 are SGHDN and FVKESK. The CDR3 loop reads CASSNKGGRLSNEQYF. DNA of the CDR3: TGTGCCAGCAGCAATAAGGGGGGACGGTTGTCTAACGAGCAGTACTTC.

The chain uses TRBV4-3 and TRBJ2-2; D not resolved. Between the trimmed V and J ends, which lost 2 bases and 6 bases, there was a span of 19 bases. CDR1 is LGHNA and CDR2 is YSLEER in the germline V gene. This CDR3 is built from 17 residues. The CDR3 DNA reads TGCGCCAGCAGCCAAAAGTGGCTGTTTGATATCGCCGGGGAGCTGTTTTTT. Translation gives CASSQKWLFDIAGELFF.

CDR3 amino acids: CASSQATGGIYEQYF. DNA of the CDR3: TGCGCCAGCAGCCAAGCGACCGGAGGGATTTACGAGCAGTACTTC. V is TRBV4-1 and J is TRBJ2-7; the D gene is possibly TRBD2 (6 bases). With 1 base removed from V and 4 bases from J, the gap between germline ends came to 14 bases. CDR1 and CDR2 from the germline V gene are MGHRA and YSYEKL. This CDR3 comprises 15 residues.

The V gene is TRBV27, the J gene TRBJ2-7, with D tentatively TRBD2 (6 bases). The V end was cut by 9 bases, the J end by 7 bases, with 25 bases between. The V gene's germline CDR1 is MNHEY and CDR2 SMNVEV (reference sequence). The CDR3 sequence is 15 residues long. The CDR3 here is CASTSSGGWWGEQYF. The CDR3 DNA reads as TGTGCCAGTACATCTTCCGGGGGTTGGTGGGGGGAGCAGTACTTC.

The chain is built from TRBV5-4 and TRBJ2-7, with D perhaps TRBD1 (6 bases). From germline, CDR1 is SGHNT and CDR2 YYREEE (reference sequence). Trimming removed 4 bases from V and 1 base from J, with 18 bases in between. The length of the CDR3 is 16 residues. The CDR3 spells CASSRPGTPSSYEQYF. The CDR3 DNA reads as TGTGCCAGCAGCCGGCCCGGGACACCTAGTTCCTACGAGCAGTACTTC.

Details on this clone: Other DNA sequences in this specimen translate into the identical CDR3. The gene calls are TRBV4-1 and TRBJ2-7; possibly TRBD2 for D (6 bases). Deletions cut 0 bases from V and 1 base from J, with 10 bases between. CDR3 length: 15 amino acids. Germline-derived CDR1 and CDR2 are MGHRA and YSYEKL. The CDR3 bases are TGCGCCAGCAGCCAAGACCCCGGGACTTCCTACGAGCAGTACTTC. Translation: CASSQDPGTSYEQYF.

V and J are TRBV7-9 and TRBJ2-7; maybe TRBD1 (5 bases). Trimming took 3 bases from V and 5 from J, leaving 11 bases between them. This CDR3 comprises 13 residues. Germline V gives CDR1 SEHNR, CDR2 FQNEAQ (reference sequence). CDR3 loop: CASSLFQGDEQYF. In DNA, the CDR3 is TGTGCCAGCAGCTTGTTCCAGGGTGACGAGCAGTACTTC.

The gene calls are TRBV27 and TRBJ1-2; D is unresolved. The CDR3 has 13 residues. The V and J ends lost 4 bases and 4 bases respectively, with 10 bases between them. Germline CDR1 and CDR2: MNHEY and SMNVEV (reference sequence). In nucleotides, the CDR3 is TGTGCCAGCAGTTGGGGTTTAGGCTATGGCTACACCTTC. This encodes CASSWGLGYGYTF.

The chain joins TRBV11-2 to TRBJ2-1; TRBD2 matches at 7 bases. Germline values: CDR1 SGHAT, CDR2 FQNNGV. The CDR3 is made up of 18 amino acids. The trim removed 0 bases at V and 2 bases at J, leaving 10 bases unmatched. The CDR3 loop reads CASSLDHGGSGTYNEQFF. Written as DNA, the CDR3 is TGTGCCAGCAGCTTAGACCATGGCGGGAGCGGGACCTACAATGAGCAGTTCTTC.

The gene calls are TRBV27 and TRBJ2-7; the match to TRBD1 covers 8 bases. The CDR3 consists of 16 residues. V was pared by 0 bases and J by 0 bases, with 4 bases of the junction left unmatched. The germline gives CDR1 MNHEY, CDR2 SMNVEV (reference sequence). CDR3 region: CASSLSPGTGSYEQYF. CDR3 nucleotides: TGTGCCAGCAGTTTATCCCCCGGGACAGGCTCCTACGAGCAGTACTTC.

As regards this clone: Other DNA sequences within the sample encode an identical CDR3. The V call is TRBV29-1, the J call TRBJ2-7, with TRBD2 matching over 7 bases. Per the germline V gene, CDR1 is SQVTM and CDR2 is ANQGSEA. The CDR3 spans 15 residues. The trim removed 3 bases at V and 2 bases at J, leaving 10 bases unmatched. The CDR3 region is CSVEGVRGVAYEQYF. The DNA of the CDR3 is TGCAGCGTTGAGGGGGTTCGGGGGGTAGCCTACGAGCAGTACTTC.

This clone has only one observation. This rearrangement joins TRBV6-1 to TRBJ2-3, with no clear D. The V and J ends lost 2 bases and 2 bases respectively, with 11 bases between them. The CDR3 loop spans 15 amino acids. Germline V lookup: CDR1 MNHNS, CDR2 SASEGT. CDR3 sequence: CASSELLAATDTQYF. For the CDR3, the DNA is TGTGCCAGCAGTGAACTACTCGCCGCCACAGATACGCAGTATTTT.

The chain uses TRBV6-5 and TRBJ2-7, with 8 bases that match TRBD2. The junction had 5 bases not matched to a gene; V was cut back by 5 bases and J by 2 bases. Germline CDR1 reads MNHEY; CDR2 reads SVGAGI. The CDR3 runs to 14 residues. CDR3 coding DNA: TGTGCCAGCAGTCAAGCGGGAGACCCCTACGAGCAGTACTTC. Its protein is CASSQAGDPYEQYF.

About this clone: The CDR3 does not end in the conserved phenylalanine or tryptophan, so this is likely a read error. The limits of the CDR3 on the DNA are not certain, so only TCRdb's listed CDR3 is given. The chain employs TRBV21-1 and TRBJ1-1. TRBV21-1 is shown as a pseudogene. The CDR3 is 8 amino acids long, termini counted. The CDR3: CASSPRGV.

The rearrangement uses TRBV21-1 and TRBJ2-6. TRBV21-1 is a pseudogene. The CDR3 covers 19 residues. CDR3 coding DNA: TGTGCCAGCAGCAAAGACGGTCGCAGGGAGAGCTCTGGGGCCAACGTCCTGACTTTC. Amino acids: CASSKDGRRESSGANVLTF.

This rearrangement joins TRBV25-1 to TRBJ2-3, with 7 nucleotides matching TRBD1. CDR3 length equals 12 residues. The junction had 4 bases not matched to a gene; V was cut back by 5 bases and J by 8 bases. Germline CDR1 reads MGHDK; CDR2 reads SYGVNS. This CDR3 reads CASSPTGSTQYF. CDR3 in DNA: TGTGCCAGCAGTCCGACAGGGAGTACGCAGTATTTT.

V usage is TRBV19 and J usage is TRBJ2-7; D could derive from TRBD1 or TRBD2 (6 bases each). V lost 4 bases, J lost 7 bases, and 20 bases lay in between. The CDR3 length is 15 residues. Germline V gives CDR1 LNHDA, CDR2 SQIVND (reference sequence). The CDR3 sequence: CASSKGGTATWEQYF. CDR3 in DNA: TGTGCCAGTAGTAAAGGGGGGACGGCTACGTGGGAGCAGTACTTC.

V usage is TRBV28 and J usage is TRBJ2-7; tentative D call: TRBD2 (5 bases). The CDR3 extends over 18 amino acids. Trimming shortened V by 2 bases and J by 0 bases, and 20 bases separated the two germline ends. Germline CDR1 is MDHEN and CDR2 is SYDVKM. Here the CDR3 reads CASSLVLDSMASSYEQYF. The CDR3 DNA reads TGTGCCAGCAGTTTAGTTCTGGACTCCATGGCCTCCTCCTACGAGCAGTACTTC.

The V and J genes are TRBV5-5 and TRBJ2-7; D gene ambiguous. The CDR3 is 15 amino acids. V lost 1 base, J lost 1 base, and 12 bases lay in between. CDR1 is SGHKS and CDR2 is YYEKEE in the germline V gene (reference sequence). The CDR3 DNA follows: TGTGCCAGCAGCTTGTCTTTTGGATATTCCTACGAGCAGTACTTC. Residues: CASSLSFGYSYEQYF. The whole variable domain, filled in from reference TRBV5-5 and TRBJ2-7, reads DAGVTQSPTHLIKTRGQQVTLRCSPISGHKSVSWYQQVLGQGPQFIFQYYEKEERGRGNFPDRFSARQFPNYSSELNVNALLLGDSALYLCASSLSFGYSYEQYFGPGTRLTVT.

The rearrangement joins TRBV10-3 to TRBJ1-1; possibly TRBD1 for D (6 bases). CDR1 is ENHRY and CDR2 is SYGVKD in the germline V gene. The CDR3 is 14 residues long. V lost 8 bases, J lost 3 bases, and 16 bases lay in between. This CDR3 is CAIGDPGVDTEAFF. CDR3 nucleotides: TGTGCCATCGGGGACCCAGGGGTGGACACTGAAGCTTTCTTT.

This rearrangement joins TRBV19 to TRBJ1-2, with D tentatively TRBD1 (5 bases). The CDR3 runs 12 residues. The V and J ends lost 4 bases and 3 bases respectively, with 6 bases between them. CDR1 is LNHDA, CDR2 SQIVND, per germline (reference sequence). This CDR3 is CASSKGDYGYTF. The CDR3 nucleotides are TGTGCCAGTAGTAAAGGGGACTATGGCTACACCTTC.

This chain links TRBV5-6 with TRBJ2-7; D is unclear. Deletions cut 3 bases from V and 2 bases from J, with 12 bases between. This CDR3 region has 14 residues. Germline values: CDR1 SGHDT, CDR2 YYEEEE. The CDR3 sequence: CASSSPSLTYEQYF. The CDR3 nucleotides are TGTGCCAGCAGCTCACCGAGTCTCACCTACGAGCAGTACTTC.

The chain combines TRBV27 with TRBJ2-2; D remains ambiguous. This CDR3 is 11 amino acids long. CDR1 and CDR2 (germline): MNHEY, SMNVEV (reference sequence). Trimming took off 6 bases at V and 2 bases at J, with 1 base between the two ends. DNA for the CDR3: TGTGCCAGCAGCAACACCGGGGAGCTGTTTTTT. Amino acid sequence: CASSNTGELFF.

The CDR3 here is CATKSGSYNEQFF. The CDR3 DNA sequence: TGTGCCACTAAAAGCGGGAGTTACAATGAGCAGTTCTTC. The chain employs TRBV19 and TRBJ2-1; the match to TRBD2 covers 8 bases. CDR1 and CDR2 (germline): LNHDA, SQIVND (reference sequence). CDR3 length equals 13 residues. V lost 10 bases to trimming and J lost 4 bases; unmatched junction nucleotides: 6.

The chain carries TRBV30 and TRBJ2-5, with D possibly TRBD1 on 5 matching bases. CDR3 length: 15 amino acids. From germline, CDR1 is GTSNPN and CDR2 SVGIG (reference sequence). Between the trimmed V and J ends, which lost 0 bases and 5 bases, there was a span of 16 bases. The CDR3 DNA reads as TGTGCCTGGAGTGTACCCAGGGCGTTAGGGGAGACCCAGTACTTC. Protein product: CAWSVPRALGETQYF.

The chain has TRBV7-9 and TRBJ2-7, with 8 bases that match TRBD2. CDR3 length: 13 residues. J lost 5 bases, V lost 8 bases, and 8 bases had no gene match. Germline V lookup: CDR1 SEHNR, CDR2 FQNEAQ (reference sequence). The chain's CDR3 is CASGKRERDEQYF. In nucleotides, the CDR3 is TGTGCCAGCGGTAAGCGGGAGAGGGACGAGCAGTACTTC.